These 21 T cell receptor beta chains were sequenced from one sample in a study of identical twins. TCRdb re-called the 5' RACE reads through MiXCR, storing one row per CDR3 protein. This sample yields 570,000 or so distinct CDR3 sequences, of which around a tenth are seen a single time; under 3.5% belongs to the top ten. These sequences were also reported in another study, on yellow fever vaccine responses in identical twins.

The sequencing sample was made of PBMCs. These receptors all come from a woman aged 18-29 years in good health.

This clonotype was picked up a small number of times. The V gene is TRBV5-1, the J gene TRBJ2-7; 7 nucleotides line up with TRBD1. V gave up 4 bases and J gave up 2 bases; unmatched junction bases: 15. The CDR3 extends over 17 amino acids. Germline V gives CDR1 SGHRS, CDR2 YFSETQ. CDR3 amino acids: CASSLGQVGLGPYEQYF. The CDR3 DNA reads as TGCGCCAGCAGCCTAGGACAGGTCGGTTTAGGGCCCTACGAGCAGTACTTC. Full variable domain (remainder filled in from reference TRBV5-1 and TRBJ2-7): KAGVTQTPRYLIKTRGQQVTLSCSPISGHRSVSWYQQTPGQGLQFLFEYFSETQRNKGNFPGRFSGRQFSNSRSEMNVSTLELGDSALYLCASSLGQVGLGPYEQYFGPGTRLTVT.

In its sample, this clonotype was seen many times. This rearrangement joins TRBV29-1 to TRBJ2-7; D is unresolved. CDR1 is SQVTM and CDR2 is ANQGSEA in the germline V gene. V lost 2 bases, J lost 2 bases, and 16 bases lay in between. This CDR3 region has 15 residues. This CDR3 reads CSVELDRTETYEQYF. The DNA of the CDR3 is TGCAGCGTTGAACTTGACCGAACCGAAACCTACGAGCAGTACTTC.

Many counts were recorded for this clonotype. The CDR3 loop is CASLPDSNTEAFF. In DNA, the CDR3 is TGTGCCAGCCTGCCAGACAGCAACACTGAAGCTTTCTTT. This chain uses TRBV7-9 with TRBJ1-1, with a tentative D call TRBD1 (5 bases). V was pared by 8 bases and J by 2 bases, with 12 bases between. This CDR3 has 13 residues. From germline, CDR1 is SEHNR and CDR2 FQNEAQ (reference sequence).

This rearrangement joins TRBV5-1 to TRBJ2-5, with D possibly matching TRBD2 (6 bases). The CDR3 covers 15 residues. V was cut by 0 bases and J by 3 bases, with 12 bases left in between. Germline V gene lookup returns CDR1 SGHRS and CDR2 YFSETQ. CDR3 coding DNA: TGCGCCAGCAGCTTGGTAGCAGGAGGGGAAGAGACCCAGTACTTC. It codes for CASSLVAGGEETQYF.

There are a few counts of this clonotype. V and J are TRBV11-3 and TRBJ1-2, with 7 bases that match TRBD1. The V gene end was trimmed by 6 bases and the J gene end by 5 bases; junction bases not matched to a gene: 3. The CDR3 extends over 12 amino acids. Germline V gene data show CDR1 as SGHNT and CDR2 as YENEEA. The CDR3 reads CASRPGQYGYTF. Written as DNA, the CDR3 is TGTGCCAGCAGACCGGGACAGTATGGCTACACCTTC.

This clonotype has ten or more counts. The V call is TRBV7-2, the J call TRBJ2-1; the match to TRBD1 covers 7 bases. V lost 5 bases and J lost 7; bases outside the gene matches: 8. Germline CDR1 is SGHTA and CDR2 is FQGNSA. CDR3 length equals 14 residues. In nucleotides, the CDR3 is TGTGCCAGCAGCCCGAACCCACAGGGGAATGAGCAGTTCTTC. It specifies CASSPNPQGNEQFF.

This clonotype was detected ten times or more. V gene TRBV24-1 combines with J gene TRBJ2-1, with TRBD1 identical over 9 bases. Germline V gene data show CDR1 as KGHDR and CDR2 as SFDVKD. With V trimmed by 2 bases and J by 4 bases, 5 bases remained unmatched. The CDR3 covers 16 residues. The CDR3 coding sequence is TGTGCCACCAGTGATTCCGGGACAGGGATATACAATGAGCAGTTCTTC. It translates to CATSDSGTGIYNEQFF.

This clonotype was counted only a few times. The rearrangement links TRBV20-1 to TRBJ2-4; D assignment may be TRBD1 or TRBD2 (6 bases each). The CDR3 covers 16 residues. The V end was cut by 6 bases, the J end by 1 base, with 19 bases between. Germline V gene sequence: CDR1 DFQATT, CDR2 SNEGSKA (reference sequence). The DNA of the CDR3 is TGCAGTGCCGGAGACCCCGGGGGCCGGGCCAAAAACATTCAGTACTTC. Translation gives CSAGDPGGRAKNIQYF.

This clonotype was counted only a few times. The CDR3 region has the DNA TGTGCCAGCAGTAGGGACTTGGTGACAGCAGATACGCAGTATTTT. Translation: CASSRDLVTADTQYF. The chain uses TRBV2 and TRBJ2-3; weak D call: TRBD2 (6 bases). CDR1 is SNHLY, CDR2 FYNNEI, per germline. V gave up 5 bases and J gave up 4 bases, with 16 bases separating them. There are 15 residues in the CDR3. Filled out from reference TRBV2 and TRBJ2-3, the complete variable domain reads EPEVTQTPSHQVTQMGQEVILRCVPISNHLYFYWYRQILGQKVEFLVSFYNNEISEKSEIFDDQFSVERPDGSNFTLKIRSTKLEDSAMYFCASSRDLVTADTQYFGPGTRLTVL.

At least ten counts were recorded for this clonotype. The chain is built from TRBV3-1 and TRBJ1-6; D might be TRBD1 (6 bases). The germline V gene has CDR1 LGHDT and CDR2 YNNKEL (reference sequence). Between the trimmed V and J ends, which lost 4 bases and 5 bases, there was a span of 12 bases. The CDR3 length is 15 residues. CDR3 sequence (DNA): TGTGCCAGCAGCCCAATTAGGGGGAATAATTCACCCCTCCACTTT. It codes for CASSPIRGNNSPLHF.

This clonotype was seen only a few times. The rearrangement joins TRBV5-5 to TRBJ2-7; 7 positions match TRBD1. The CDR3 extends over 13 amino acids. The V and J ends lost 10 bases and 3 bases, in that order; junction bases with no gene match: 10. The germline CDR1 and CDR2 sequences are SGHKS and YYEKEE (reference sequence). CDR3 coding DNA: TGTGCCTCCAATGGGCAGGGGGTCTACGAGCAGTACTTC. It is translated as CASNGQGVYEQYF.

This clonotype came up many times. CDR3 in DNA: TGTGCCAGCAGAAGGGACACCATAAACACCGGGGAGCTGTTTTTT. It codes for CASRRDTINTGELFF. This chain connects TRBV3-1 to TRBJ2-2, with a possible D match to TRBD1 (6 bases). Trimming shortened V by 6 bases and J by 2 bases, and 13 bases separated the two germline ends. The CDR3 spans 15 residues. The germline V gene encodes CDR1 LGHDT and CDR2 YNNKEL (reference sequence).

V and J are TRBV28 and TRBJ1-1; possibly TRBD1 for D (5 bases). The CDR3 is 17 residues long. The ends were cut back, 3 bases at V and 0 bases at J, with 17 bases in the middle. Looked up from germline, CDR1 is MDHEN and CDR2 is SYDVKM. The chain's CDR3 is CASSFSQGILLNTEAFF. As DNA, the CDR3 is TGTGCCAGCAGTTTTAGCCAGGGAATTCTTTTGAACACTGAAGCTTTCTTT.

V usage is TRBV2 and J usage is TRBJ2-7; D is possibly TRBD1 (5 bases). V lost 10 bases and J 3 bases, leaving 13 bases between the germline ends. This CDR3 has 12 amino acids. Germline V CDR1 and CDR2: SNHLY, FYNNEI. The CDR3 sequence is CAILTEVYEQYF. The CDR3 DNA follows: TGTGCCATCTTGACAGAGGTCTACGAGCAGTACTTC.

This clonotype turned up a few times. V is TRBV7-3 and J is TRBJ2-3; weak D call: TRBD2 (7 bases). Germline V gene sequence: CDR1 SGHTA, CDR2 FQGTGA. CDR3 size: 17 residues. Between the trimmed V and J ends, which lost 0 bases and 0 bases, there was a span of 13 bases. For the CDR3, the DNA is TGTGCCAGCAGCTTAACGGGTGGGGGGGCAAGCACAGATACGCAGTATTTT. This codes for CASSLTGGGASTDTQYF. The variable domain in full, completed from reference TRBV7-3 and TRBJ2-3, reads GAGVSQTPSNKVTEKGKYVELRCDPISGHTALYWYRQSLGQGPEFLIYFQGTGAADDSGLPNDRFFAVRPEGSVSTLKIQRTERGDSAVYLCASSLTGGGASTDTQYFGPGTRLTVL.

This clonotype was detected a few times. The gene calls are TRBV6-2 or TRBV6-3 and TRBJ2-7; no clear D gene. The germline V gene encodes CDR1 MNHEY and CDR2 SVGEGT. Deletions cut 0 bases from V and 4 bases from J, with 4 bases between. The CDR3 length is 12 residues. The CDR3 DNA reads TGTGCCAGCAGTTACTCGCGTTACGAGCAGTACTTC. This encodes CASSYSRYEQYF.

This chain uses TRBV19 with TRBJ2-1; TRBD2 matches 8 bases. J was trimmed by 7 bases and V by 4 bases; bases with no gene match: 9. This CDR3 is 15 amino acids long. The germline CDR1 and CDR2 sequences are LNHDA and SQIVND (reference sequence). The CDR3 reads CASSTGGANRNEQFF. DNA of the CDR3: TGTGCCAGTAGTACCGGGGGGGCCAATCGAAATGAGCAGTTCTTC.

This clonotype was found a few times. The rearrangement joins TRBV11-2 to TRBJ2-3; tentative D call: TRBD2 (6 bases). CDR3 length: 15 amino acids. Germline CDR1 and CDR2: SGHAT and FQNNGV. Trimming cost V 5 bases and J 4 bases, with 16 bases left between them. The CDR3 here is CASSPQLAGPDTQYF. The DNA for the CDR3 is TGTGCCAGCAGCCCCCAACTAGCTGGCCCAGATACGCAGTATTTT.

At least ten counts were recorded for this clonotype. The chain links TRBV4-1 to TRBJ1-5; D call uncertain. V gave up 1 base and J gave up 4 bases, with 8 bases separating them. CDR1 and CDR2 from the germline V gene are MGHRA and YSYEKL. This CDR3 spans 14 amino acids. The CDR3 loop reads CASSQVSQNQPQHF. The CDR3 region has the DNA TGCGCCAGCAGCCAAGTAAGCCAGAATCAGCCCCAGCATTTT.

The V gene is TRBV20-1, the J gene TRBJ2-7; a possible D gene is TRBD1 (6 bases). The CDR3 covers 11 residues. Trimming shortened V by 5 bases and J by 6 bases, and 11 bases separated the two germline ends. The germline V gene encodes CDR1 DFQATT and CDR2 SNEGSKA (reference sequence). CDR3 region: CSAAQGFEQYF. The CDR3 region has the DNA TGCAGTGCTGCCCAGGGGTTCGAGCAGTACTTC.

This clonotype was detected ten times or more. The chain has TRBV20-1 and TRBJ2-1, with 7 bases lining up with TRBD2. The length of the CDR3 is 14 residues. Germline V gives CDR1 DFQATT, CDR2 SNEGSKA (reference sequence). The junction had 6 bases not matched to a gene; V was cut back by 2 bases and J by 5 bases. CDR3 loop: CSARRLAEDNEQFF. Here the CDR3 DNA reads TGCAGTGCTAGAAGGCTAGCGGAAGACAATGAGCAGTTCTTC.